A single sample is the source of the 30 T cell receptor beta chains below, sequenced in a study of early T cells in non-severe SARS-CoV-2 infection listed by TCRdb under 2021. The receptor library was made with 5' RACE. Sequencing was performed on a NextSeq 500. TCRdb reran the public reads through fastp at Q25 and MiXCR, keeping productive beta chains. Duplicate CDR3 protein sequences are folded into a single record with the most common DNA and genes. This sample has 63,000 or so distinct CDR3 sequences in its table, and about 11% of those were observed once. The ten largest clones capture 5% to 6.5% of the sample. The sequenced sample consisted of whole blood. The source is an adult who was a healthcare worker with PCR-confirmed SARS-CoV-2 infection or an uninfected control (not recorded which).

The sample holds many counts of this clonotype. The chain combines TRBV5-1 with TRBJ2-7, with D tentatively TRBD1 or TRBD2 (6 bases each). This CDR3 region has 13 residues. The germline CDR1 and CDR2 sequences are SGHRS and YFSETQ. Trimming removed 7 bases at V and 3 bases at J, with 14 bases between. CDR3 region: CASAAGQHYEQYF. CDR3 bases: TGCGCCAGCGCTGCGGGACAACACTACGAGCAGTACTTC. The entire variable domain, with the rest obtained from reference TRBV5-1 and TRBJ2-7, is as follows: KAGVTQTPRYLIKTRGQQVTLSCSPISGHRSVSWYQQTPGQGLQFLFEYFSETQRNKGNFPGRFSGRQFSNSRSEMNVSTLELGDSALYLCASAAGQHYEQYFGPGTRLTVT.

This clonotype was detected ten times or more. The chain combines TRBV6-1 with TRBJ1-1, with D possibly matching TRBD1 (6 bases). Trimming pared 5 bases from V and 2 bases from J, leaving 15 bases between. The CDR3 has 15 residues. Germline V lookup: CDR1 MNHNS, CDR2 SASEGT. The CDR3, as DNA: TGTGCCAGCAGTATAGAGGACAGACTTAACACTGAAGCTTTCTTT. It is translated as CASSIEDRLNTEAFF.

The V and J genes are TRBV5-1 and TRBJ2-3; perhaps TRBD1 as D (6 bases). With 4 bases removed from V and 6 bases from J, the gap between germline ends came to 15 bases. CDR3 size: 14 residues. The germline V gene encodes CDR1 SGHRS and CDR2 YFSETQ. The CDR3 DNA is TGCGCCAGCAGCCCCGCCGGGACACGGGATACGCAGTATTTT. This gives the protein CASSPAGTRDTQYF.

Only a few counts were recorded for this clonotype. CDR3 residues: CASSTTMRNTEAFF. In DNA, the CDR3 is TGTGCCAGCAGCACTACCATGCGGAACACTGAAGCTTTCTTT. The chain is built from TRBV7-8 and TRBJ1-1; the D is unclear. This CDR3 is built from 14 residues. Deletions cut 5 bases from V and 1 base from J, with 11 bases between. The germline V gene has CDR1 SGHVS and CDR2 FQNEAQ.

J is TRBJ1-2 and V is TRBV15, with a weak D call TRBD1 (5 bases). Germline CDR1 and CDR2: LNHNV and YYDKDF (reference sequence). This CDR3 contains 14 residues. With 0 bases removed from V and 8 bases from J, the gap between germline ends came to 13 bases. The CDR3 region is CATSRDWTPGGYTF. For the CDR3, the DNA is TGTGCCACCAGCAGAGATTGGACACCGGGCGGCTACACCTTC.

The chain uses TRBV6-5 and TRBJ2-3; 7 positions match TRBD2. Looked up from germline, CDR1 is MNHEY and CDR2 is SVGAGI. The CDR3 sequence is 16 residues long. V gave up 2 bases and J gave up 0 bases; unmatched junction bases: 5. In nucleotides, the CDR3 is TGTGCCAGCAGTTACACGGGACTACCGAGCACAGATACGCAGTATTTT. Amino acid sequence: CASSYTGLPSTDTQYF.

This clonotype was seen ten or more times. The gene calls are TRBV5-4 and TRBJ2-1; 8 nucleotides align to TRBD1. There are 15 residues in the CDR3. J was trimmed by 4 bases and V by 5 bases; bases with no gene match: 8. CDR1 is SGHNT and CDR2 is YYREEE in the germline V gene (reference sequence). The CDR3 nucleotides read TGTGCCAGCAGACTGGACAGGGAATCTTACAATGAGCAGTTCTTC. It yields the protein CASRLDRESYNEQFF.

This clonotype was seen a handful of times. The CDR3 DNA reads TGTGCCAGCACCTTAAGGACACCCCTCCACTTT. Its protein is CASTLRTPLHF. The chain is built from TRBV6-1 and TRBJ1-6, with D hard to call. The germline V and J ends were trimmed by 7 bases and 11 bases, with 9 bases remaining between them. Germline loops: CDR1 MNHNS, CDR2 SASEGT. The length of the CDR3 is 11 residues.

This clonotype was found many times. The CDR3 spells CASSLRNRDGGTPLHF. CDR3 nucleotides: TGTGCCAGCAGCTTAAGGAACAGGGATGGGGGAACACCCCTCCACTTT. The chain links TRBV7-8 to TRBJ1-6; D might be TRBD1 (6 bases). The CDR3 extends over 16 amino acids. Germline values: CDR1 SGHVS, CDR2 FQNEAQ. V was cut by 2 bases and J by 11 bases, with 19 bases left in between.

The chain uses TRBV6-5 and TRBJ2-7; 8 nucleotides align to TRBD1. Germline V gene lookup returns CDR1 MNHEY and CDR2 SVGAGI. This CDR3 comprises 15 residues. Trimming at V came to 5 bases and at J to 6 bases, leaving 12 bases not matched to a gene. CDR3 sequence reads: CASSELGTGSSEQYF. The CDR3 coding sequence is TGTGCCAGCAGTGAACTTGGGACAGGTTCTAGCGAGCAGTACTTC.

The rearrangement joins TRBV3-1 to TRBJ1-3; D gene ambiguous. Trimming removed 0 bases from V and 1 base from J, with 7 bases in between. The CDR3 totals 15 residues. Germline-derived CDR1 and CDR2 are LGHDT and YNNKEL (reference sequence). CDR3 in amino acids: CASSQDLVSGNTIYF. DNA of the CDR3: TGTGCCAGCAGCCAAGATCTTGTTTCTGGAAACACCATATATTTT.

This clonotype was counted between two and nine times. CDR3 bases: TGTGCCAGCAGCTTAGGCCTACTAGCGGGAGGAACCTACGAGCAGTACTTC. It encodes CASSLGLLAGGTYEQYF. The V gene is TRBV13, the J gene TRBJ2-7; TRBD2 aligns across 12 bases. The V gene's germline CDR1 is PRHDT and CDR2 FYEKMQ (reference sequence). This CDR3 has 17 residues. Losses at the gene ends were 0 bases for V and 2 bases for J; bases not matched to a gene: 5.

The rearrangement joins TRBV18 to TRBJ1-4, with 10 bases lining up with TRBD1. V lost 6 bases to trimming and J lost 8 bases; unmatched junction nucleotides: 9. Germline V lookup: CDR1 KGHSH, CDR2 LQKENI. The CDR3 is 15 amino acids. Here the CDR3 DNA reads TGTGCCAGCTCCCCCCCGGGACAGGGGAACGAAAAACTGTTTTTT. It yields the protein CASSPPGQGNEKLFF. Combining the CDR3 with reference TRBV18 and TRBJ1-4 gives the whole variable domain NAGVMQNPRHLVRRRGQEARLRCSPMKGHSHVYWYRQLPEEGLKFMVYLQKENIIDESGMPKERFSAEFPKEGPSILRIQQVVRGDSAAYFCASSPPGQGNEKLFFGSGTQLSVL.

This clonotype turned up a few times. V and J are TRBV2 and TRBJ2-7; no firm D call. The CDR3 runs 12 residues. Per the germline V gene, CDR1 is SNHLY and CDR2 is FYNNEI. Deletions cut 4 bases from V and 7 bases from J, with 11 bases between. CDR3 sequence: CASSGSGWEQYF. The CDR3, as DNA: TGTGCCAGCAGTGGTTCAGGATGGGAGCAGTACTTC.

This clonotype was detected ten times or more. The chain recombines TRBV7-3 with TRBJ2-3, with 10 bases lining up with TRBD2. Germline CDR1 is SGHTA and CDR2 is FQGTGA. With 0 bases clipped from V and 5 bases from J, the junction kept 5 bases outside the gene matches. CDR3 length equals 16 residues. DNA for the CDR3: TGTGCCAGCAGCTTAACGTCTAGCGGGGGTTTAGATACGCAGTATTTT. This translates into CASSLTSSGGLDTQYF.

This clonotype was recorded at least ten times. At one end the junction does not follow the germline gene, possibly because of a read error. The chain combines TRBV10-2 with TRBJ2-7, with 7 bases lining up with TRBD2. In germline, CDR1 is WSHSY, CDR2 SAAADI. The CDR3 contains 13 residues. The CDR3 nucleotides read TGCGCCACTAACATCATTTCTAGCGGTCCCCTGTTCTTC. As protein: CATNIISSGPLFF.

Turning to this clonotype: A read error may account for a junction end that differs from germline. CDR3 amino acids: CASSVASANSPLPF. In DNA, the CDR3 is TGTGCCAGCAGCGTAGCTTCCGCGAATTCACCCCTCCCCTTT. V gene TRBV9 combines with J gene TRBJ1-6; D is uncertain. Germline V gene data show CDR1 as SGDLS and CDR2 as YYNGEE. The CDR3 loop spans 14 amino acids.

This clonotype occurred many times. The chain joins TRBV18 to TRBJ2-7; possibly TRBD2 for D (6 bases). V dropped 3 bases and J dropped 3 bases, with 15 bases sitting between them. Germline CDR1 and CDR2: KGHSH and LQKENI. There are 15 residues in the CDR3. The CDR3 sequence: CASSPLAADLYEQYF. The CDR3 bases are TGTGCCAGCTCACCTTTAGCGGCGGACCTCTACGAGCAGTACTTC.

The gene calls are TRBV12-3 or TRBV12-4 and TRBJ1-5; D perhaps matches TRBD1 (6 bases). V was clipped by 1 base and J by 6 bases, with 10 bases between them. There are 14 residues in the CDR3. The CDR3 coding sequence is TGTGCCAGCAGTTTAGACAGGGTGAGTCAGCCCCAGCATTTT. This encodes CASSLDRVSQPQHF.

V gene TRBV20-1 combines with J gene TRBJ2-3; TRBD2 is a possible D gene (6 bases). Trimming took 3 bases from V and 2 from J, leaving 12 bases between them. There are 14 residues in the CDR3. Germline V gives CDR1 DFQATT, CDR2 SNEGSKA (reference sequence). CDR3 protein: CSARSGQLTDTQYF. For the CDR3, the DNA is TGCAGTGCTAGGAGCGGGCAGCTCACAGATACGCAGTATTTT.

The chain recombines TRBV5-6 with TRBJ1-4, with TRBD1 matching 9 bases. This CDR3 has 15 amino acids. Germline lookup yields CDR1 SGHDT and CDR2 YYEEEE. V shed 3 bases, J shed 7 bases, and the junction held 7 bases outside the gene matches. This CDR3 reads CASSSPGQGREKLFF. CDR3 nucleotides: TGTGCCAGCAGCTCACCGGGACAGGGACGTGAAAAACTGTTTTTT.

In this sample, this clonotype turned up a few times. This chain connects TRBV20-1 to TRBJ1-3, with TRBD1 matching 9 bases. Looked up from germline, CDR1 is DFQATT and CDR2 is SNEGSKA (reference sequence). The CDR3 consists of 12 residues. The V segment lost 3 bases and the J segment 7 bases; nucleotides outside the gene matches: 1. The chain's CDR3 is CSARGQGNTIYF. CDR3 sequence (DNA): TGCAGTGCTAGGGGACAGGGTAACACCATATATTTT.

This rearrangement joins TRBV2 to TRBJ2-7; 7 bases match TRBD2. Germline V gene data show CDR1 as SNHLY and CDR2 as FYNNEI. V gave up 10 bases and J gave up 3 bases; unmatched junction bases: 3. The CDR3 length is 11 residues. Here the CDR3 DNA reads TGTGCCACCGGGACTAACTACGAGCAGTACTTC. Translation gives CATGTNYEQYF.

This clonotype was detected ten times or more. V is TRBV6-2 or TRBV6-3 and J is TRBJ2-7; D unclear. The CDR3 has 13 amino acids. The germline V and J ends were trimmed by 7 bases and 4 bases, with 14 bases remaining between them. CDR1 and CDR2 from the germline V gene are MNHEY and SVGEGT. CDR3 in DNA: TGTGCCAGCACCCAAGAAGGTAGATACGAGCAGTACTTC. Translated: CASTQEGRYEQYF.

The chain uses TRBV11-3 and TRBJ2-2; D is undetermined. CDR1 SGHNT and CDR2 YENEEA come from the germline V gene. Deletions cut 6 bases from V and 6 bases from J, with 5 bases between. This CDR3 has 11 amino acids. CDR3 sequence: CASSHPGELFF. The CDR3 coding sequence is TGTGCCAGCAGTCATCCCGGGGAGCTGTTTTTT.

This clonotype was seen repeatedly, ten times or more. This chain connects TRBV21-1 to TRBJ1-2; the table's D call of TRBD1 was not tested on the DNA. TRBV21-1 is a pseudogene. The CDR3 is made up of 15 amino acids. This CDR3 is CAIPPGQGEADGYTF. The DNA of the CDR3 is TGTGCCATCCCCCCGGGACAGGGGGAAGCGGATGGCTACACCTTC.

J is TRBJ2-1 and V is TRBV12-3 or TRBV12-4; D is uncertain. The CDR3 consists of 14 residues. V was cut by 8 bases and J by 0 bases, with 11 bases left in between. DNA of the CDR3: TGTGCCAGCTCTTTCATCAGCTCCTACAATGAGCAGTTCTTC. It encodes CASSFISSYNEQFF.

This clonotype was seen repeatedly, ten times or more. The chain combines TRBV7-9 with TRBJ1-2; no reliable D call. The V gene's germline CDR1 is SEHNR and CDR2 FQNEAQ (reference sequence). This CDR3 has 12 residues. V was cut by 5 bases and J by 7 bases, with 11 bases left in between. CDR3 in amino acids: CASSSSGPGYTF. The CDR3 region has the DNA TGTGCCAGCAGCAGTTCCGGCCCTGGCTACACCTTC. Looking up the rest from reference TRBV7-9 and TRBJ1-2 gives the full variable domain: DTGVSQNPRHKITKRGQNVTFRCDPISEHNRLYWYRQTLGQGPEFLTYFQNEAQLEKSRLLSDRFSAERPKGSFSTLEIQRTEQGDSAMYLCASSSSGPGYTFGSGTRLTVV.

The chain combines TRBV27 with TRBJ2-2; either TRBD1 or TRBD2 may supply D (5 bases each). The germline V and J ends were trimmed by 5 bases and 7 bases, with 11 bases remaining between them. The CDR3 has 13 residues. From germline, CDR1 is MNHEY and CDR2 SMNVEV (reference sequence). CDR3 in DNA: TGTGCCAGCAGTCTCGGGACGGGCGGGGAGCTGTTTTTT. This codes for CASSLGTGGELFF.

The chain joins TRBV9 to TRBJ2-1; tentative D call: TRBD2 (6 bases). Trimming pared 0 bases from V and 7 bases from J, leaving 17 bases between. The CDR3 is 16 amino acids. The V gene's germline CDR1 is SGDLS and CDR2 YYNGEE. For the CDR3, the DNA is TGTGCCAGCAGCGTAGGACAGCTAACGGGGGTGAATGAGCAGTTCTTC. Translated, it gives CASSVGQLTGVNEQFF.